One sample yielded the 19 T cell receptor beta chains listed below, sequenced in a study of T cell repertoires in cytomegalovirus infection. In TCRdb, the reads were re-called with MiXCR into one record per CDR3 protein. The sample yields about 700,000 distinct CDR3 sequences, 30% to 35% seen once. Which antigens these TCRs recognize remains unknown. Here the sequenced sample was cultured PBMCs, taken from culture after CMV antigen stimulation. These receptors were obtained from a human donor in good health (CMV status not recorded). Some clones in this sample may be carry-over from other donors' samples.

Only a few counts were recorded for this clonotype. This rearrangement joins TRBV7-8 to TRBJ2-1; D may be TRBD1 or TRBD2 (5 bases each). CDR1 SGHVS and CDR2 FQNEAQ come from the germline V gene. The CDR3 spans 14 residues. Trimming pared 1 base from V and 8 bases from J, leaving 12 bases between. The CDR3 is CASSLGDLTYEQFF. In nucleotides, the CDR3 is TGTGCCAGCAGCTTAGGGGACCTTACCTATGAGCAGTTCTTC.

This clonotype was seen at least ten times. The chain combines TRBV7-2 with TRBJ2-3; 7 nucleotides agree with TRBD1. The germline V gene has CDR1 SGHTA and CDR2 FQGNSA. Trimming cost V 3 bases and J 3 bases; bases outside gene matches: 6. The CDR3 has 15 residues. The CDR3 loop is CASSFPGQPTDTQYF. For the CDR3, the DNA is TGTGCCAGCAGCTTCCCGGGACAGCCTACAGATACGCAGTATTTT.

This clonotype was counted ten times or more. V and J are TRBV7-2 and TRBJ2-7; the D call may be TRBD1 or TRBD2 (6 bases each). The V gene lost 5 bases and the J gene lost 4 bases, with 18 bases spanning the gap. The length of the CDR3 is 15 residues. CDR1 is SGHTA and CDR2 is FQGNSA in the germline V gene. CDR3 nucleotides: TGTGCCAGCAGCCCATGGTCGGGGGCCGTATACGAGCAGTACTTC. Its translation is CASSPWSGAVYEQYF. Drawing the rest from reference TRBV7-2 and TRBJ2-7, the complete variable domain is GAGVSQSPSNKVTEKGKDVELRCDPISGHTALYWYRQSLGQGLEFLIYFQGNSAPDKSGLPSDRFSAERTGGSVSTLTIQRTQQEDSAVYLCASSPWSGAVYEQYFGPGTRLTVT.

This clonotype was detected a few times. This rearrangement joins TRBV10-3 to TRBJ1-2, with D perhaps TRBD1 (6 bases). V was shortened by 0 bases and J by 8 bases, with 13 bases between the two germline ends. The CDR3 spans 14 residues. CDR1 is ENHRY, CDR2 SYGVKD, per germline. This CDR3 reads CAISESEGEEGYTF. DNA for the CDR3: TGTGCCATCAGTGAGTCTGAGGGGGAGGAAGGCTACACCTTC.

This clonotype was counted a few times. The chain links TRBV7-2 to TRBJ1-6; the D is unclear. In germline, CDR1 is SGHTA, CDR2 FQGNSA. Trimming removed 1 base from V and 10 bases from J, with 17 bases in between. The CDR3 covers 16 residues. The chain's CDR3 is CASSLGTTTIKSPLHF. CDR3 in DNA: TGTGCCAGCAGCTTAGGGACGACTACTATTAAGTCACCCCTCCACTTT. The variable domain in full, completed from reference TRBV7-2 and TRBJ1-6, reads GAGVSQSPSNKVTEKGKDVELRCDPISGHTALYWYRQSLGQGLEFLIYFQGNSAPDKSGLPSDRFSAERTGGSVSTLTIQRTQQEDSAVYLCASSLGTTTIKSPLHFGNGTRLTVT.

This CDR3 is CASTTRGRQETQYF. The CDR3 bases are TGTGCCAGCACCACCAGGGGGCGTCAAGAGACCCAGTACTTC. V usage is TRBV5-4 and J usage is TRBJ2-5, with TRBD1 matching over 8 bases. CDR3 size: 14 residues. V shed 6 bases and J 2 bases; nucleotides not matched to a gene: 6. The germline V gene encodes CDR1 SGHNT and CDR2 YYREEE (reference sequence).

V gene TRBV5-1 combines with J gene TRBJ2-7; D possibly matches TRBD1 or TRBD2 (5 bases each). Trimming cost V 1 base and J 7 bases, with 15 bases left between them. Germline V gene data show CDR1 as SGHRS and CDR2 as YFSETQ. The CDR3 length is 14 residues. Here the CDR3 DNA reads TGCGCCAGCAGCTTGTGGCAGGGAACTAGTGAGCAGTACTTC. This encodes CASSLWQGTSEQYF.

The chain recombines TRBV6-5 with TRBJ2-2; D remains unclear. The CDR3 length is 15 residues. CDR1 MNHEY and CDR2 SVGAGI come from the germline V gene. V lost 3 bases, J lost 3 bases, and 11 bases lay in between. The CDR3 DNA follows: TGTGCCAGCAGTTATGGGCAGTCCCACACCGGGGAGCTGTTTTTT. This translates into CASSYGQSHTGELFF.

The CDR3 sequence: CSARGGLAGSYNEQFF. The CDR3 DNA sequence: TGCAGTGCTAGAGGGGGACTAGCGGGCTCCTACAATGAGCAGTTCTTC. This chain uses TRBV20-1 with TRBJ2-1, with 12 bases fitting TRBD2. Germline assignment: CDR1 DFQATT and CDR2 SNEGSKA (reference sequence). CDR3 length: 16 amino acids. V lost 1 base, J lost 0 bases, and 1 base stayed unmatched.

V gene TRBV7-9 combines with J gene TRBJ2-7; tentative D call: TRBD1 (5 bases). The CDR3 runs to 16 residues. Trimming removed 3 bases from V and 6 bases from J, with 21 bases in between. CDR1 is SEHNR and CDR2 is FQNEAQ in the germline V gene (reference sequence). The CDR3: CASSFFLDRWRLEQYF. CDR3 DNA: TGTGCCAGCAGCTTTTTTCTTGACAGATGGAGACTCGAGCAGTACTTC.

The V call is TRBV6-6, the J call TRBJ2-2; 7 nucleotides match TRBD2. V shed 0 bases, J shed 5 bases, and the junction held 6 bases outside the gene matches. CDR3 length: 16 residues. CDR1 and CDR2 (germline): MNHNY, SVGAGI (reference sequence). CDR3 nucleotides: TGTGCCAGCAGTTACTCGGCCGGACTAGAAACCGGGGAGCTGTTTTTT. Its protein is CASSYSAGLETGELFF.

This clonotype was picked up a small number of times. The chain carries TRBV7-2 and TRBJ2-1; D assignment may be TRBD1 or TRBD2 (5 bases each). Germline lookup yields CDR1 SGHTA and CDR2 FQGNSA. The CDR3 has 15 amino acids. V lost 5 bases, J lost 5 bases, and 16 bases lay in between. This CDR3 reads CASSPSEGPNNEQFF. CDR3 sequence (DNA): TGTGCCAGCAGCCCCAGTGAGGGACCTAACAATGAGCAGTTCTTC.

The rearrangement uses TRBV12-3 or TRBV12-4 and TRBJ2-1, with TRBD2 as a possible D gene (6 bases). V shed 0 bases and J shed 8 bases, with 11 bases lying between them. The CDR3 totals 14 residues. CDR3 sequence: CASSLALREYEQFF. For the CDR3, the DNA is TGTGCCAGCAGTTTAGCGCTACGGGAGTATGAGCAGTTCTTC.

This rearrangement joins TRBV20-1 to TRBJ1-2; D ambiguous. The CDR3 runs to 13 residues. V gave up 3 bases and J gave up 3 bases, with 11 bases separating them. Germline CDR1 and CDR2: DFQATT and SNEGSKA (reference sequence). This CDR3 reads CSARPYGDYGYTF. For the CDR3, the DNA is TGCAGTGCTAGGCCCTACGGTGACTATGGCTACACCTTC.

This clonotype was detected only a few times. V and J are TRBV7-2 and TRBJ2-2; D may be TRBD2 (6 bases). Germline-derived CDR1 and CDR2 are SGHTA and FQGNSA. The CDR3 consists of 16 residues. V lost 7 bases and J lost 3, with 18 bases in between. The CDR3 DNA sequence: TGTGCCAGCACCACGAAGGGTAGCGGCTACACCGGGGAGCTGTTTTTT. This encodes CASTTKGSGYTGELFF. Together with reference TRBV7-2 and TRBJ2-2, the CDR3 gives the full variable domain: GAGVSQSPSNKVTEKGKDVELRCDPISGHTALYWYRQSLGQGLEFLIYFQGNSAPDKSGLPSDRFSAERTGGSVSTLTIQRTQQEDSAVYLCASTTKGSGYTGELFFGEGSRLTVL.

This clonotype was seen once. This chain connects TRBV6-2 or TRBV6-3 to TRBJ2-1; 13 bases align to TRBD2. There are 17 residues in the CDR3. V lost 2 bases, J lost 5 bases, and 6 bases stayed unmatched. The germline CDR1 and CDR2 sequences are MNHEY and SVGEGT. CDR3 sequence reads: CASSYRPTSGRDNEQFF. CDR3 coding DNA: TGTGCCAGCAGTTACCGCCCCACTAGCGGGAGGGACAATGAGCAGTTCTTC.

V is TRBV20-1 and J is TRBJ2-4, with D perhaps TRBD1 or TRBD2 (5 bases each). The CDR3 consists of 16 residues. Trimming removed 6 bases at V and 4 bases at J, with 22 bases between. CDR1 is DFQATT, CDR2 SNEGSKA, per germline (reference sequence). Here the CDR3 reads CSAQSPPGRRKNIQYF. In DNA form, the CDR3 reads TGCAGTGCCCAATCTCCTCCGGGACGGCGAAAAAACATTCAGTACTTC.

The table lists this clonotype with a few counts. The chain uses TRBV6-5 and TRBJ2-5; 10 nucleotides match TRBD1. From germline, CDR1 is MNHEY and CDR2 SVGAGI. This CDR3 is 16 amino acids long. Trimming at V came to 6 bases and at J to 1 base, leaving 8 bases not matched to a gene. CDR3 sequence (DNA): TGTGCCAGCAGAAGACCGGGACAGGGGACCCAAGAGACCCAGTACTTC. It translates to CASRRPGQGTQETQYF.

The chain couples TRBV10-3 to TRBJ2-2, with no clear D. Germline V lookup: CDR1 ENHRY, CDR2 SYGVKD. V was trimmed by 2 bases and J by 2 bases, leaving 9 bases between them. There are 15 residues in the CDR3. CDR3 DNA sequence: TGTGCCATCAGTGAGACGGTTACAAACACCGGGGAGCTGTTTTTT. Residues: CAISETVTNTGELFF.